The entry that follows covers one TCR beta chain sequence. Data came from immunoSEQ multiplex PCR; TCRdb stores just in-frame clones and leaves some out. The table records tens of thousands of clones, around 92% of them present only once. These data are taken from a study of T cell changes during pregnancy in multiple sclerosis. This CDR3 spans 16 amino acids. Germline V CDR1 and CDR2: SGHDT, YYEEEE. V lost 0 bases, J lost 2 bases, and 6 bases stayed unmatched. This sequence originates from a female donor in good health, enrolled as a control in a pregnancy study. The gene calls are TRBV5-6 and TRBJ2-3; 7 bases match TRBD2. The source material was peripheral blood, sampled in the third trimester of pregnancy. The CDR3 region has the DNA TGTGCCAGCAGCTTGGGGCAGGGACTACCCACAGATACGCAGTATTTT. Translated, it gives CASSLGQGLPTDTQYF.